This T cell receptor beta chain was recovered during a study of molecular identifiers for immune sequencing clone quantification. CDR1 and CDR2 from the germline V gene are SGHTA and FQGNSA. CDR3 size: 13 residues. In regard to this clonotype: Sequence at one end of the junction differs from germline and may be a read error.

MiXCR, applied by TCRdb to the PCR reads, yields one record per CDR3 protein. This sample has hundreds of thousands of distinct CDR3 sequences, with around 20% found just once. V gene TRBV7-2 combines with J gene TRBJ2-7, with D possibly matching TRBD2 (6 bases). The TCR originated in a human donor in good health. Some libraries in this study had Jurkat cell RNA spiked in. The sequenced sample was naive CD8+ T cells from blood, with Jurkat cell RNA spiked in. This sample's subset: FACS-sorted CD8+CD4-CCR7+CD45RA+ naive T cells. CDR3 sequence: CAGSAGSGYEQYF. The CDR3 DNA sequence: TGTGCCGGCAGCGCCGGCAGCGGGTACGAGCAATACTTC.